One sample yielded the 32 T cell receptor beta chains listed below, sequenced in a study of cytomegalovirus exposure and HLA in healthy donors. PCR employed 60 Vbeta and 13 Jbeta primers. Produced via immunoSEQ multiplex PCR; TCRdb's table is partial and in-frame only. The table shows 200,000 to 250,000 clones, with 80% to 85% occurring only once. The sample was PBMCs. These receptors originate from a woman between 40 and 50 years old in good health and CMV-seronegative.

This sequence joins TRBV6-1 and TRBJ2-7, with D hard to call. Germline CDR1 is MNHNS and CDR2 is SASEGT. Trimming shortened V by 8 bases and J by 7 bases, and 12 bases separated the two germline ends. CDR3 length: 11 residues. CDR3 in amino acids: CASGNGWEQYF. In DNA form, the CDR3 reads TGTGCCAGCGGTAATGGCTGGGAGCAGTACTTC.

The rearrangement links TRBV4-1 to TRBJ2-3; 13 nucleotides match TRBD2. The CDR3 spans 17 residues. Looked up from germline, CDR1 is MGHRA and CDR2 is YSYEKL. V was clipped by 4 bases and J by 1 base; unmatched bases: 5. The CDR3 loop reads CASSLTGLAGGTDTQYF. The CDR3 region has the DNA TGCGCCAGCAGCCTCACCGGACTAGCGGGAGGCACAGATACGCAGTATTTT.

This chain joins TRBV7-9 and TRBJ2-3; weak D call: TRBD2 (6 bases). This CDR3 is 18 amino acids long. Deletions cut 6 bases from V and 0 bases from J, with 22 bases between. Germline CDR1 SEHNR, CDR2 FQNEAQ (reference sequence). The CDR3 DNA reads as TGTGCCAGCAGTCACCCGATCATCCCTAGCGAGAGCACAGATACGCAGTATTTT. Translating it yields CASSHPIIPSESTDTQYF.

The V gene is TRBV27, the J gene TRBJ2-3; 9 nucleotides line up with TRBD2. Looked up from germline, CDR1 is MNHEY and CDR2 is SMNVEV (reference sequence). V dropped 3 bases and J dropped 3; count of bases not matched to a gene: 4. The CDR3 has 15 amino acids. The CDR3 sequence is CASSFSGRGTDTQYF. For the CDR3, the DNA is TGTGCCAGCAGTTTTAGCGGGAGAGGGACAGATACGCAGTATTTT.

V usage is TRBV7-7 and J usage is TRBJ2-1; 8 positions agree with TRBD2. V gave up 3 bases and J gave up 9 bases; unmatched junction bases: 4. From germline, CDR1 is SSHAT and CDR2 FNYEAQ (reference sequence). CDR3 length equals 13 residues. CDR3 loop: CASSLSGSSEQFF. The CDR3 coding sequence is TGTGCCAGCAGCTTGAGCGGGAGTAGTGAGCAGTTCTTC.

The chain links TRBV18 to TRBJ1-4; the D is unclear. Trimming pared 3 bases from V and 7 bases from J, leaving 9 bases between. CDR3 length: 13 amino acids. From germline, CDR1 is KGHSH and CDR2 LQKENI. CDR3 DNA: TGTGCCAGCTCACCCGGGTCGGGTGAAAAACTGTTTTTT. It yields the protein CASSPGSGEKLFF.

A word on this clone: A junction end diverges from the germline sequence, so it may reflect a read error. The gene calls are TRBV19 and TRBJ2-2; 10 nucleotides line up with TRBD1. The length of the CDR3 is 15 residues. Looked up from germline, CDR1 is LNHDA and CDR2 is SQIVND (reference sequence). The DNA for the CDR3 is TGTGCCAGTAGTCCTCGGACAGGGGGTGCCGGGGGGCTGTTTTTT. It codes for CASSPRTGGAGGLFF.

This chain connects TRBV9 to TRBJ2-1, with TRBD2 matching 8 bases. The V and J ends lost 2 bases and 8 bases, in that order; junction bases with no gene match: 9. The CDR3 is made up of 15 amino acids. Germline loops: CDR1 SGDLS, CDR2 YYNGEE. CDR3 coding DNA: TGTGCCAGCAGCGTTTCTGACACGGGGGGGGATGAGCAGTTCTTC. Translating gives CASSVSDTGGDEQFF.

The CDR3 coding sequence is TGCGCCAGCAGCCAAGTAACTAGCGGGGCAGCCTACGAGCAGTACTTC. This codes for CASSQVTSGAAYEQYF. The rearrangement joins TRBV4-1 to TRBJ2-7; 10 positions agree with TRBD2. Germline V gene data show CDR1 as MGHRA and CDR2 as YSYEKL. Trimming at V came to 1 base and at J to 2 bases, leaving 5 bases not matched to a gene. The CDR3 sequence is 16 residues long.

The chain uses TRBV4-1 and TRBJ1-3; 10 nucleotides align to TRBD1. Germline CDR1 MGHRA, CDR2 YSYEKL. Trimming at V came to 4 bases and at J to 2 bases, leaving 23 bases not matched to a gene. The CDR3 length is 22 residues. CDR3 sequence reads: CASSRLIYDFGTGESTGNTIYF. CDR3 sequence (DNA): TGCGCCAGCAGCCGTCTTATTTATGATTTCGGGACAGGGGAATCAACTGGAAACACCATATATTTT.

The J gene is TRBJ2-1, the V gene TRBV7-2; 9 nucleotides agree with TRBD2. Germline V gene data show CDR1 as SGHTA and CDR2 as FQGNSA. This CDR3 is 19 amino acids long. V lost 0 bases and J lost 2; bases outside the gene matches: 11. The DNA for the CDR3 is TGTGCCAGCAGCTTAGCGCCTATCACGACTAGCGGTACCTACAATGAGCAGTTCTTC. Translating it yields CASSLAPITTSGTYNEQFF.

The chain employs TRBV4-1 and TRBJ2-1, with TRBD2 matching 13 bases. The junction had 7 bases not matched to a gene; V was cut back by 6 bases and J by 8 bases. The CDR3 runs to 15 residues. CDR1 MGHRA and CDR2 YSYEKL come from the germline V gene. The CDR3 coding sequence is TGCGCCAGCAGTCTACTAGCGGGAGGGCCTGATGAGCAGTTCTTC. Translated, it gives CASSLLAGGPDEQFF.

This clone appeared a single time. The genes are TRBV7-3 and TRBJ1-1; 9 nucleotides agree with TRBD1. V shed 5 bases, J shed 6 bases, and the junction held 10 bases outside the gene matches. The CDR3 is 15 residues long. Germline CDR1 SGHTA, CDR2 FQGTGA. The CDR3 spells CASSPSGDRASEAFF. The CDR3 bases are TGTGCCAGCAGCCCATCGGGGGACAGGGCGTCTGAAGCTTTCTTT. The full variable domain, rest sourced from reference TRBV7-3 and TRBJ1-1, is GAGVSQTPSNKVTEKGKYVELRCDPISGHTALYWYRQSLGQGPEFLIYFQGTGAADDSGLPNDRFFAVRPEGSVSTLKIQRTERGDSAVYLCASSPSGDRASEAFFGQGTRLTVV.

This clone has just one count. CDR3 amino acids: CASSRASGTGELFF. CDR3 in DNA: TGTGCCAGCAGCCGCGCCTCGGGCACCGGGGAGCTGTTTTTT. The gene calls are TRBV14 and TRBJ2-2; unclear D gene. The CDR3 spans 14 residues. CDR1 is SGHDN and CDR2 is FVKESK in the germline V gene. V was trimmed by 4 bases and J by 4 bases, leaving 10 bases between them. Combining the CDR3 with reference TRBV14 and TRBJ2-2 gives the whole variable domain EAGVTQFPSHSVIEKGQTVTLRCDPISGHDNLYWYRRVMGKEIKFLLHFVKESKQDESGMPNNRFLAERTGGTYSTLKVQPAELEDSGVYFCASSRASGTGELFFGEGSRLTVL.

The rearrangement joins TRBV7-2 to TRBJ2-1; D is possibly TRBD1 (6 bases). CDR3 length: 15 residues. Trimming pared 4 bases from V and 6 bases from J, leaving 16 bases between. CDR1 and CDR2 from the germline V gene are SGHTA and FQGNSA. Here the CDR3 reads CASSSATGFGNEQFF. The CDR3, as DNA: TGTGCCAGCAGCTCCGCGACAGGCTTCGGCAATGAGCAGTTCTTC.

The chain uses TRBV7-2 and TRBJ2-7; 7 bases map to TRBD2. The CDR3 has 13 residues. The germline CDR1 and CDR2 sequences are SGHTA and FQGNSA. The J segment lost 5 bases and the V segment lost 6 bases, leaving 7 bases of the junction unmatched. As DNA, the CDR3 is TGTGCCAGCAGGCAAACGGGGACTAACGAGCAGTACTTC. Translation: CASRQTGTNEQYF.

This clone has just a few counts. The junction and the germline gene differ at one end; a read error may be behind it. V usage is TRBV6-1 and J usage is TRBJ2-7, with D perhaps matching TRBD1 (5 bases). Germline V gene sequence: CDR1 MNHNS, CDR2 SASEGT. The CDR3 runs to 13 residues. CDR3 in DNA: TGTGCCAGCAGTGAAGCGCGACAGCTGATTTTCGACTTC. Translating gives CASSEARQLIFDF.

CDR3 loop: CASSLGPGQTNSPLHF. DNA for the CDR3: TGTGCCAGCAGCTTAGGGCCAGGACAGACTAATTCACCCCTCCACTTT. V gene TRBV5-4 combines with J gene TRBJ1-6, with D possibly TRBD1 on 6 matching bases. CDR1 and CDR2 from the germline V gene are SGHNT and YYREEE (reference sequence). Trimming took 2 bases from V and 6 from J, leaving 15 bases between them. The CDR3 totals 16 residues.

The chain couples TRBV7-2 to TRBJ2-1; maybe TRBD1 (6 bases). This CDR3 contains 16 residues. V was pared by 1 base and J by 0 bases, with 10 bases between. The germline V gene has CDR1 SGHTA and CDR2 FQGNSA. The CDR3 region is CASSLGQGRSYNEQFF. CDR3 sequence (DNA): TGTGCCAGCAGCTTAGGTCAGGGGCGCTCCTACAATGAGCAGTTCTTC.

The chain joins TRBV28 to TRBJ2-2, with TRBD1 as a possible D gene (5 bases). The CDR3 spans 16 residues. Germline CDR1 is MDHEN and CDR2 is SYDVKM. Trimming stripped 3 bases from V and 0 bases from J, with 11 bases between. In nucleotides, the CDR3 is TGTGCCAGCAGTTTTACAGACAGTACGAACACCGGGGAGCTGTTTTTT. This codes for CASSFTDSTNTGELFF.

CDR3 amino acids: CASSSLDSDPSTDTQYF. CDR3 nucleotide sequence: TGTGCCAGCAGCTCCTTAGACAGTGACCCTAGCACAGATACGCAGTATTTT. This chain links TRBV2 with TRBJ2-3, with a possible D match to TRBD1 (5 bases). Looked up from germline, CDR1 is SNHLY and CDR2 is FYNNEI. The CDR3 loop spans 17 amino acids. The germline V and J ends were trimmed by 6 bases and 0 bases, with 19 bases remaining between them.

The rearrangement joins TRBV19 to TRBJ1-2; 7 bases fit TRBD1. The CDR3 covers 11 residues. Germline CDR1 LNHDA, CDR2 SQIVND (reference sequence). V shed 4 bases and J 8 bases; nucleotides not matched to a gene: 1. The CDR3 DNA follows: TGTGCCAGTAGTAACAGGGGCGGCTACACCTTC. Protein sequence: CASSNRGGYTF.

This chain joins TRBV7-3 and TRBJ2-1; tentative D call: TRBD1 (5 bases). CDR1 SGHTA and CDR2 FQGTGA come from the germline V gene. This CDR3 has 19 residues. V was shortened by 0 bases and J by 4 bases, with 22 bases between the two germline ends. The DNA for the CDR3 is TGTGCCAGCAGCTTAACGTTTACACCTGGGGCCTATGGGTACAATGAGCAGTTCTTC. This sequence encodes CASSLTFTPGAYGYNEQFF.

The chain uses TRBV5-6 and TRBJ2-1, with TRBD2 matching 8 bases. CDR1 SGHDT and CDR2 YYEEEE come from the germline V gene. The CDR3 runs 14 residues. Trimming cost V 4 bases and J 7 bases; bases outside gene matches: 7. The CDR3 loop reads CASSPPGGNNEQFF. In DNA, the CDR3 is TGTGCCAGCAGCCCGCCGGGAGGGAATAATGAGCAGTTCTTC.

The chain employs TRBV27 and TRBJ2-7, with TRBD1 matching 9 bases. Per germline, CDR1 MNHEY and CDR2 SMNVEV (reference sequence). J was trimmed by 9 bases and V by 4 bases; bases with no gene match: 10. This CDR3 is built from 14 residues. CDR3 in amino acids: CASSSGQGIDGQYF. The CDR3 bases are TGTGCCAGCAGTTCAGGACAGGGGATAGACGGGCAGTACTTC.

This clone was detected a few times. This rearrangement joins TRBV6-6 to TRBJ2-7, with a weak D call TRBD1 (6 bases). The CDR3 length is 14 residues. V lost 2 bases and J 0 bases, leaving 8 bases between the germline ends. Looked up from germline, CDR1 is MNHNY and CDR2 is SVGAGI (reference sequence). The CDR3 sequence is CASSYRDTSYEQYF. The CDR3, as DNA: TGTGCCAGCAGTTACCGGGACACCTCCTACGAGCAGTACTTC.

The chain links TRBV9 to TRBJ1-2; D is possibly TRBD1 (6 bases). Between the trimmed V and J ends, which lost 3 bases and 5 bases, there was a span of 17 bases. This CDR3 spans 15 amino acids. CDR1 is SGDLS, CDR2 YYNGEE, per germline. The CDR3 DNA reads as TGTGCCAGCAGCGCCCAAACAGGGCTTGGGTATGGCTACACCTTC. Amino acids: CASSAQTGLGYGYTF.

This rearrangement joins TRBV5-1 to TRBJ2-5; 7 bases match TRBD2. Trimming cost V 2 bases and J 3 bases; bases outside gene matches: 7. Germline CDR1 SGHRS, CDR2 YFSETQ. CDR3 length: 15 residues. The CDR3 DNA reads as TGCGCCAGCAGCTTAGCAGCGGGACGGGAAGAGACCCAGTACTTC. Residues: CASSLAAGREETQYF.

This chain uses TRBV7-9 with TRBJ2-7; TRBD2 aligns across 12 bases. CDR1 and CDR2 (germline): SEHNR, FQNEAQ (reference sequence). Trimming took 3 bases from V and 6 from J; bases not matched to a gene: 3. This CDR3 has 14 amino acids. The CDR3 protein is CASSFGLAGREQYF. The CDR3 coding sequence is TGTGCCAGCAGCTTCGGACTAGCGGGACGCGAGCAGTACTTC.

V gene TRBV6-4 combines with J gene TRBJ2-7, with 8 bases that match TRBD2. This CDR3 contains 16 residues. With V trimmed by 5 bases and J by 0 bases, 9 bases remained unmatched. The germline V gene encodes CDR1 MRHNA and CDR2 SNTAGT. CDR3 sequence: CASSPGLAGLSYEQYF. In nucleotides, the CDR3 is TGTGCCAGCAGTCCCGGCTTAGCGGGACTCTCCTACGAGCAGTACTTC.

The DNA of the CDR3 is TGTGCCAGCAGTCCCCAACTAGCGAGCTCCTACGAGCAGTACTTC. Translated, it gives CASSPQLASSYEQYF. The V gene is TRBV6-5, the J gene TRBJ2-7, with 7 nucleotides matching TRBD2. CDR1 is MNHEY, CDR2 SVGAGI, per germline. J gave up 0 bases and V 5 bases, and 7 bases lay outside the gene matches. The CDR3 has 15 residues.

Remarks on this clone: An end of the junction does not agree with germline; a read error may underlie this. The same CDR3 is also encoded by other DNA sequences in this sample. The chain combines TRBV18 with TRBJ2-7; D is undetermined. The CDR3 loop spans 13 amino acids. CDR1 and CDR2 from the germline V gene are KGHSH and LQKENI. CDR3 region: CASSPPSRYEQYF. Written as DNA, the CDR3 is TGTGCCAGCTCACCACCGTCTAGGTACGAGCAGTACTTT.